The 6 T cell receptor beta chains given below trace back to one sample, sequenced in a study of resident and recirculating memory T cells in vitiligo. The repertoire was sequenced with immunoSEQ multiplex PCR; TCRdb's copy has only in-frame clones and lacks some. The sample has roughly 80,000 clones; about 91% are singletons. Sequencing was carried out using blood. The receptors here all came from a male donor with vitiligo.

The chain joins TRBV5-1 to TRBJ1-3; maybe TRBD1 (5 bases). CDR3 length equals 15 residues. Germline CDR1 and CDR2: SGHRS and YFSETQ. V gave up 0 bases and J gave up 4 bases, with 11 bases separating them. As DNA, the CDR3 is TGCGCCAGCAGCTTGGCCCAGACAGCCGGAAACACCATATATTTT. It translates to CASSLAQTAGNTIYF.

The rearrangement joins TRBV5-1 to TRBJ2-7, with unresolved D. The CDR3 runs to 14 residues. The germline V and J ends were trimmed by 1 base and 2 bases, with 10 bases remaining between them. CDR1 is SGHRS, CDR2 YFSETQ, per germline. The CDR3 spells CASSLLQNPYEQYF. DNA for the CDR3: TGCGCCAGCAGCTTGCTTCAGAACCCCTACGAGCAGTACTTC.

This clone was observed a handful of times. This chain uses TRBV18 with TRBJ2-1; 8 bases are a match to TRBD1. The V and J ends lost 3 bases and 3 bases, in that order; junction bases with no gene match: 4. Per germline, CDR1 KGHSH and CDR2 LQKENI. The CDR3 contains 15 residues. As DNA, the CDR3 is TGTGCCAGCTCACCTACGGGACAGGTCTACAATGAGCAGTTCTTC. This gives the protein CASSPTGQVYNEQFF.

CDR3 sequence reads: CASRLTGGREKLFF. In DNA form, the CDR3 reads TGTGCAAGTCGCCTGACAGGGGGGCGAGAAAAACTGTTTTTT. This rearrangement joins TRBV12-2 to TRBJ1-4; the table's D call, TRBD1, has no DNA check behind it. TRBV12-2 is given as a pseudogene. The CDR3 spans 14 residues.

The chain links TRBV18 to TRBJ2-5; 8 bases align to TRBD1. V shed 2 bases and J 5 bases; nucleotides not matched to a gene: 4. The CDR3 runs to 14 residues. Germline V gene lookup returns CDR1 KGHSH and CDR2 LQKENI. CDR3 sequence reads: CASSPLDREETQYF. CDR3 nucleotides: TGTGCCAGCTCACCATTGGACAGGGAGGAGACCCAGTACTTC.

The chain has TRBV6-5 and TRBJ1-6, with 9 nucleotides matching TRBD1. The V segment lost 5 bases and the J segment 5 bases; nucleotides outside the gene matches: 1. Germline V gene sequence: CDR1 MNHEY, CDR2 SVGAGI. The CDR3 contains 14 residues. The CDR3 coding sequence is TGTGCCAGCAGTGACAGGGGGAATAATTCACCCCTCCACTTT. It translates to CASSDRGNNSPLHF.